This T cell receptor (beta chain) was identified during a study of blood T cell repertoires in COVID-19. Study-wide background: The study drew acute and convalescent COVID-19 samples from the United States, Italy and Spain. From T cells, B-cell-depleted T cells, or PBMCs came the material, which was cDNA or gDNA.

Germline CDR1 is SGHTA and CDR2 is FQGNSA. Trimming took 2 bases from V and 0 from J, leaving 7 bases between them. The CDR3 spans 14 residues. Original methodology: Estimation of nucleated cell counts relied on the amplification of reference gene primers. Using immunoSEQ multiplex PCR, the repertoire was profiled, and TCRdb retains in-frame clones only, with some absent. V and J calls and clone size are given by that table; D and trimming were obtained from the DNA. This sample has roughly 72,000 clones, with about four fifths found just once. Source material: peripheral blood. The receptor was derived from an elderly woman with acute or convalescent COVID-19. The chain uses TRBV7-2 and TRBJ1-2; D not certain. Here the CDR3 reads CASSLKRANYGYTF. CDR3 bases: TGTGCCAGCAGCTTAAAAAGAGCTAACTATGGCTACACCTTC.